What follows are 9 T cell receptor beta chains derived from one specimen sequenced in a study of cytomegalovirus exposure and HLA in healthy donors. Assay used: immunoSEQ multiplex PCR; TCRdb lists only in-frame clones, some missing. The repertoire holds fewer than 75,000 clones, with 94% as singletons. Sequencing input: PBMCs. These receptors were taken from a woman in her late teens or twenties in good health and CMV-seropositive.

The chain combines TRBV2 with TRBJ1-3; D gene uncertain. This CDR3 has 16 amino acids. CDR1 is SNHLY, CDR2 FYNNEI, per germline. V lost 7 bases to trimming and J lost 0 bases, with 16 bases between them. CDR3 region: CASNDPGLISGNTIYF. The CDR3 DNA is TGTGCCAGCAACGACCCTGGGCTCATCTCTGGAAACACCATATATTTT.

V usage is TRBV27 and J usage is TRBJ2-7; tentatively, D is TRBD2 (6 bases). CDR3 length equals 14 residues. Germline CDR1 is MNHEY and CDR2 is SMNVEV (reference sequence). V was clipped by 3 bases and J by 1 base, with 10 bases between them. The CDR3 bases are TGTGCCAGCAGTTTTGCAGGACTATCCTACGAGCAGTACTTC. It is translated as CASSFAGLSYEQYF.

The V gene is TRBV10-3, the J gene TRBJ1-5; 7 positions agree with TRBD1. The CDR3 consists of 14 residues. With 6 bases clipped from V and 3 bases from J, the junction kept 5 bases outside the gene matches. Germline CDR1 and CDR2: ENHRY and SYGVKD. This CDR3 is CAISVGTDNQPQHF. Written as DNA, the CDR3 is TGTGCCATCAGCGTTGGGACAGACAATCAGCCCCAGCATTTT.

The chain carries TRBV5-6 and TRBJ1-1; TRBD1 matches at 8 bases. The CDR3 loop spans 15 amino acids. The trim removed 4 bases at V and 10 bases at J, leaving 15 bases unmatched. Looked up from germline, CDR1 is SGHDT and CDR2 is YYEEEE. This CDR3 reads CASSQPTGGMRGAFF. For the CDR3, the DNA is TGTGCCAGCAGCCAACCCACAGGGGGTATGCGGGGAGCTTTCTTT.

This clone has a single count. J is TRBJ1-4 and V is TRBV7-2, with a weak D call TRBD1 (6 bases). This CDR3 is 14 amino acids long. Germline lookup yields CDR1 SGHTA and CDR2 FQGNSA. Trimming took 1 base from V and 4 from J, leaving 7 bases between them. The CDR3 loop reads CASSLGQDNEKLFF. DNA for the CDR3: TGTGCCAGCAGCTTAGGACAGGATAATGAAAAACTGTTTTTT.

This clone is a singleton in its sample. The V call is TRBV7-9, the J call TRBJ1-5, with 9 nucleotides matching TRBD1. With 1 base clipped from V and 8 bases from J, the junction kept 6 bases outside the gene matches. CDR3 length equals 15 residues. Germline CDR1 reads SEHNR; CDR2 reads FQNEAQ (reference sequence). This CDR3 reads CASSLGDRASEPQHF. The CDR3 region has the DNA TGTGCCAGCAGCTTAGGGGACAGGGCGAGCGAGCCCCAGCATTTT.

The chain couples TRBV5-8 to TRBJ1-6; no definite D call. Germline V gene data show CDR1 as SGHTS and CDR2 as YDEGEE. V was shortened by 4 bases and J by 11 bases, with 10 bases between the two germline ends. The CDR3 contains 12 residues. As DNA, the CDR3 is TGTGCCAGCAGCCCTGCTTGGCCACCCCTCCACTTT. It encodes CASSPAWPPLHF.

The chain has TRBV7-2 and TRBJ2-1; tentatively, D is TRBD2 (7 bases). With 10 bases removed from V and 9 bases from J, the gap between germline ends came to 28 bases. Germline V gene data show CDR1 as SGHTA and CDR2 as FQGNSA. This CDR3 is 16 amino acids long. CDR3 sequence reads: CATQRFVGGGQGEQFF. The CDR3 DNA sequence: TGTGCCACTCAGCGTTTCGTGGGGGGGGGCCAAGGTGAGCAGTTCTTC.

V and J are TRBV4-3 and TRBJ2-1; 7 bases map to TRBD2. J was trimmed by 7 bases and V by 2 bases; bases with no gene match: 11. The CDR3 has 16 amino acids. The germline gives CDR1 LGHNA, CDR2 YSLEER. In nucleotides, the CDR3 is TGCGCCAGCAGCCAACCTCCGGGACTATTGGGTAATGAGCAGTTCTTC. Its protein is CASSQPPGLLGNEQFF.